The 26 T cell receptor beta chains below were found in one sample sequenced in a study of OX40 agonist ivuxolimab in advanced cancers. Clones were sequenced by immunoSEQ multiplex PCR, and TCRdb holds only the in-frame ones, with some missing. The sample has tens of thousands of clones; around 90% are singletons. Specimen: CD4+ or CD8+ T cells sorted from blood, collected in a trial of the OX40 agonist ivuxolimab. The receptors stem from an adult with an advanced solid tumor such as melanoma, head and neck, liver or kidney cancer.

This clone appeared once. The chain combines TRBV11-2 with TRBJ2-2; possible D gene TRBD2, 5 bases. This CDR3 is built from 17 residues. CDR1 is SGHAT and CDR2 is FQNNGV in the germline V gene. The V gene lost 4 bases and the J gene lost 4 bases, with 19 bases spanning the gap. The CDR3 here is CASSSTGVPRGTGELFF. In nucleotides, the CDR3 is TGTGCCAGCAGCTCTACCGGGGTGCCTCGCGGCACCGGGGAGCTGTTTTTT.

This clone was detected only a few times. Here the CDR3 DNA reads TGTGCCAGCAGTACCCTACCAGGGACCTACGAGCAGTACTTC. Residues: CASSTLPGTYEQYF. The rearrangement links TRBV6-5 to TRBJ2-7, with a tentative D call TRBD1 (5 bases). The CDR3 extends over 14 amino acids. V was trimmed by 5 bases and J by 2 bases, leaving 13 bases between them. Germline V CDR1 and CDR2: MNHEY, SVGAGI.

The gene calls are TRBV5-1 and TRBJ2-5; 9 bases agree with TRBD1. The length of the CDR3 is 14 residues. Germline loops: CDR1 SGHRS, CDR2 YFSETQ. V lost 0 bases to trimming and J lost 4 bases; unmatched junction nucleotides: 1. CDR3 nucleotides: TGCGCCAGCAGCTTGGGACAGGGGGTAGAGACCCAGTACTTC. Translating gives CASSLGQGVETQYF.

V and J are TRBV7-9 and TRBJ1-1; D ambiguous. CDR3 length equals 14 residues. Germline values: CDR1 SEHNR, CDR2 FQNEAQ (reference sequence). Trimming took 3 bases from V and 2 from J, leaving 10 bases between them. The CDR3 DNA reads TGTGCCAGCAGCTTTCCCACGGGTAACACTGAAGCTTTCTTT. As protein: CASSFPTGNTEAFF.

In DNA, the CDR3 is TGTGCCAGCACACTGTATAGCAATCAGCCCCAGCATTTT. Residues: CASTLYSNQPQHF. V and J are TRBV6-1 and TRBJ1-5; no reliable D call. Germline assignment: CDR1 MNHNS and CDR2 SASEGT. This CDR3 has 13 amino acids. The ends were cut back, 7 bases at V and 0 bases at J, with 7 bases in the middle.

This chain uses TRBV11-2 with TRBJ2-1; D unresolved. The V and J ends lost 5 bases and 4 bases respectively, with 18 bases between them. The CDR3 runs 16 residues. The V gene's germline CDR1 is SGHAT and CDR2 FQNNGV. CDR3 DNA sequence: TGTGCCAGCAGCCTTCACACCCGCCCCCAATACAATGAGCAGTTCTTC. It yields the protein CASSLHTRPQYNEQFF. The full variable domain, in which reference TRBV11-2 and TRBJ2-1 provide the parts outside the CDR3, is EAGVAQSPRYKIIEKRQSVAFWCNPISGHATLYWYQQILGQGPKLLIQFQNNGVVDDSQLPKDRFSAERLKGVDSTLKIQPAKLEDSAVYLCASSLHTRPQYNEQFFGPGTRLTVL.

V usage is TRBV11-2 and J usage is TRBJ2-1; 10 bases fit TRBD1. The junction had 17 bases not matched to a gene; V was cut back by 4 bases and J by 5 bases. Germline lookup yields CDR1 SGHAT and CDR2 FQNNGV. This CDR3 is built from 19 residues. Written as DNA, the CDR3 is TGTGCCAGCAGCTCACCCGGGACAGGGGTCCCCTTTGGAAACAATGAGCAGTTCTTC. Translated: CASSSPGTGVPFGNNEQFF.

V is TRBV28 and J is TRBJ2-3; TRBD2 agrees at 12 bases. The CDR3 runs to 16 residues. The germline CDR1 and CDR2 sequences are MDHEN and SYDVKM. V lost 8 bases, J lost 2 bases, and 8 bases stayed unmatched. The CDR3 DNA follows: TGTGCCAGCGATAAAAGGACTAGCGGGATCACAGATACGCAGTATTTT. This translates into CASDKRTSGITDTQYF.

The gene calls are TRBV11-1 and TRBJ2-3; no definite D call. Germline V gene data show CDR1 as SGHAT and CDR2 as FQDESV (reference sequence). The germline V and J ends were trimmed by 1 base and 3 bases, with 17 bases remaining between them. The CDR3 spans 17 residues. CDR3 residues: CASSLDTLRLRTDTQYF. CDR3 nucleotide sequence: TGTGCCAGCAGCTTAGACACCTTGAGGCTTCGGACAGATACGCAGTATTTT.

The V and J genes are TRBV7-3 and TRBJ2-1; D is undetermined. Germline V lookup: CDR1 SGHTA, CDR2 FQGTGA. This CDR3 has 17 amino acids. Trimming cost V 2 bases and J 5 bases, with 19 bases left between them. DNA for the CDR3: TGTGCCAGCAGCTTAGCCCCACAAGCCCGTCGAGACAATGAGCAGTTCTTC. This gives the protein CASSLAPQARRDNEQFF.

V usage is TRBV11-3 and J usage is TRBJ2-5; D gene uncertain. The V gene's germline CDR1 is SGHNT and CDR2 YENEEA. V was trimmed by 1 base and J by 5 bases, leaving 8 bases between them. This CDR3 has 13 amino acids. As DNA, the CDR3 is TGTGCCAGCAGCTTAGGGGTGAGGGAGACCCAGTACTTC. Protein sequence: CASSLGVRETQYF.

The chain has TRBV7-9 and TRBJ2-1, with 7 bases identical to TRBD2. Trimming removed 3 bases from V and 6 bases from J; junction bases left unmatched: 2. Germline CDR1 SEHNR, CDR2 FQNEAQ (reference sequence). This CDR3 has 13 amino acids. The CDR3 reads CASSLGGSNEQFF. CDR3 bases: TGTGCCAGCAGCTTGGGCGGGAGCAATGAGCAGTTCTTC.

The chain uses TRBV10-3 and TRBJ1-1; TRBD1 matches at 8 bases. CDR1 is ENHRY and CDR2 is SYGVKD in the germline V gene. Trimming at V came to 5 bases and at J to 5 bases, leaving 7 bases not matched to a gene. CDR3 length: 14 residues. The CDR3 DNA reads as TGTGCCATCAGTTCAGGGGGCAGTTTAACTGAAGCTTTCTTT. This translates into CAISSGGSLTEAFF.

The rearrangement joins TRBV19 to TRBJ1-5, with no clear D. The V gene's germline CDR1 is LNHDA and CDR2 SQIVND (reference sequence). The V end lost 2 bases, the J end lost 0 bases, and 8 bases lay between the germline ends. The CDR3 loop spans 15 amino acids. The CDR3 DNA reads TGTGCCAGTAGTATAACGGGGTATAGCAATCAGCCCCAGCATTTT. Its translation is CASSITGYSNQPQHF.

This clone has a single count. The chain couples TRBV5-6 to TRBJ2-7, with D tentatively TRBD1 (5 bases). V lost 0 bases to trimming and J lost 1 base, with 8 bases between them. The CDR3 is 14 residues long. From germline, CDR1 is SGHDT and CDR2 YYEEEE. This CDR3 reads CASSLVRQSYEQYF. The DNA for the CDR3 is TGTGCCAGCAGCTTGGTCCGACAGTCCTACGAGCAGTACTTC.

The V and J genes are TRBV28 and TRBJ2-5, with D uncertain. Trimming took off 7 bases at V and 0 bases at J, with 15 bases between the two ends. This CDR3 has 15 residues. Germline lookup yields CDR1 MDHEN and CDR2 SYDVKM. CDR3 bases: TGTGCCAGCAAGGCGGCACCGCCGTACCAAGAGACCCAGTACTTC. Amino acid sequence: CASKAAPPYQETQYF.

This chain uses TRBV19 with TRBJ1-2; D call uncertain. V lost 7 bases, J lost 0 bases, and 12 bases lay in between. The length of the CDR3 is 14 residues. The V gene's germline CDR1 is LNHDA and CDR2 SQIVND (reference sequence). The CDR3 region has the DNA TGTGCCAGTACCCCCAGTTTATCTAACTATGGCTACACCTTC. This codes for CASTPSLSNYGYTF.

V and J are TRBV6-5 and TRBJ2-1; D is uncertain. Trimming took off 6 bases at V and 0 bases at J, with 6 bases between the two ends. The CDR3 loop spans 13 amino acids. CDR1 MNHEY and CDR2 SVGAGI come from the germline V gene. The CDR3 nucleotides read TGTGCCAGCAGCCGCGGCTCCTACAATGAGCAGTTCTTC. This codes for CASSRGSYNEQFF.

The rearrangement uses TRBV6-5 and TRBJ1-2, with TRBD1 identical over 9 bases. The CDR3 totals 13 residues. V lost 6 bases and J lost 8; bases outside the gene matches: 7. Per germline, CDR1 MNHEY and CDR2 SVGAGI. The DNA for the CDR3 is TGTGCCAGCAGCGCTGGACAGGGGTTCGGCTACACCTTC. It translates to CASSAGQGFGYTF.

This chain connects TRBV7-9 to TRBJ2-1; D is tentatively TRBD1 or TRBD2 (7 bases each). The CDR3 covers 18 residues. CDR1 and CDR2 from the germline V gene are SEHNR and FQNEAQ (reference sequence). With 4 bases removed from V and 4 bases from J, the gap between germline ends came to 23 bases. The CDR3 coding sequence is TGTGCCAGCAGCTCTCCAGGGGGAGGGACTCCCCTATACAATGAGCAGTTCTTC. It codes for CASSSPGGGTPLYNEQFF.

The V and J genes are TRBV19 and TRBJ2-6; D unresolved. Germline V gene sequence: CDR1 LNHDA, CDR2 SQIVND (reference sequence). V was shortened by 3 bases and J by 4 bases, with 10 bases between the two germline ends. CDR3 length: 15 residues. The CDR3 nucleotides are TGTGCCAGTAGTATCTTGATTGCCGGGGCCAACGTCCTGACTTTC. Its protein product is CASSILIAGANVLTF.

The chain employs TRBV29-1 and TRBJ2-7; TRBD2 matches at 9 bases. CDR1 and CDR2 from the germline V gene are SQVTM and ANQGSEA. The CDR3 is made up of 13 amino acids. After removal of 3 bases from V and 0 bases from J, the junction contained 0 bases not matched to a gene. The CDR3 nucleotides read TGCAGCGTTGATAGCGGGAGCTCCTACGAGCAGTACTTC. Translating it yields CSVDSGSSYEQYF.

CDR3 in amino acids: CASSQWGIEDQPQHF. The CDR3 DNA reads as TGCGCCAGCAGTCAATGGGGTATAGAGGATCAGCCCCAGCATTTT. The V and J genes are TRBV23-1 and TRBJ1-5; no firm D call. Being an ORF, TRBV23-1 has a function that is uncertain. V was cut by 1 base and J by 5 bases, with 12 bases left in between. The CDR3 has 15 amino acids.

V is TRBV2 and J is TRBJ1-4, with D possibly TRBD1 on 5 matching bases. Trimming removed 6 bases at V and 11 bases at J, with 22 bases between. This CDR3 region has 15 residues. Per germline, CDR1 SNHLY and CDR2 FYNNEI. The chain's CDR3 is CASSLSGLPGLKLFF. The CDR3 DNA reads TGTGCCAGCAGCCTCTCGGGGCTCCCGGGTCTCAAACTGTTTTTT.

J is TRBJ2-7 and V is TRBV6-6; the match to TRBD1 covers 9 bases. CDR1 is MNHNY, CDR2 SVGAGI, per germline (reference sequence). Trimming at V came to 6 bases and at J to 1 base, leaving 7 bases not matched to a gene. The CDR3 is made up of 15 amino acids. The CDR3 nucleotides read TGTGCCAGCAGCCTGGAACAGGGGGCTTCCTACGAGCAGTACTTC. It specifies CASSLEQGASYEQYF.

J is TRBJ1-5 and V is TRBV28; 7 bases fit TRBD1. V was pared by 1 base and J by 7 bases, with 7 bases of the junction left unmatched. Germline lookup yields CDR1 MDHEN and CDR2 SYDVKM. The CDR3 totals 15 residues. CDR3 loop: CASSLSPGGGQPQHF. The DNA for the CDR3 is TGTGCCAGCAGTTTATCTCCAGGAGGGGGCCAGCCCCAGCATTTT.